Below, 17 T cell receptor beta chains from the same sample are listed, as sequenced in a study of blood T cell repertoires in COVID-19. Generated by immunoSEQ multiplex PCR, the TCRdb table keeps only in-frame clones and is missing some. In the table there are under 250,000 clones, roughly 85% of which are singletons. Sequencing was done on a sample of PBMCs or T cells enriched from blood (not recorded which). All receptors come from a middle-aged woman who had been exposed to COVID-19.

This chain connects TRBV30 to TRBJ2-7; 9 bases align to TRBD1. J lost 5 bases, V lost 2 bases, and 16 bases had no gene match. The CDR3 runs 17 residues. Germline assignment: CDR1 GTSNPN and CDR2 SVGIG (reference sequence). The CDR3 is CAWSYTGGWRSRNEQYF. The CDR3 region has the DNA TGTGCCTGGAGTTATACAGGGGGCTGGCGAAGTAGAAACGAGCAGTACTTC.

The chain employs TRBV19 and TRBJ1-4; 7 positions match TRBD1. The CDR3 is 14 amino acids. CDR1 and CDR2 from the germline V gene are LNHDA and SQIVND (reference sequence). Germline trimming cut 3 bases from V and 3 bases from J; bases unmatched to any gene: 1. The CDR3 loop reads CASSIRGSNEKLFF. CDR3 in DNA: TGTGCCAGTAGTATCAGGGGGTCTAATGAAAAACTGTTTTTT.

CDR3 coding DNA: TGTGCCACCAGCAGAGTCAGGGGCGTAGTAGATACTGAAGCTTTCTTT. Translating gives CATSRVRGVVDTEAFF. The rearrangement joins TRBV15 to TRBJ1-1, with D possibly matching TRBD1 (6 bases). Germline V gene data show CDR1 as LNHNV and CDR2 as YYDKDF (reference sequence). There are 16 residues in the CDR3. V was cut by 1 base and J by 5 bases, with 17 bases left in between.

Note on this clone: One junction end disagrees with the germline gene, perhaps due to a read error. This chain connects TRBV27 to TRBJ1-2, with 7 bases fitting TRBD1. The germline CDR1 and CDR2 sequences are MNHEY and SMNVEV (reference sequence). The CDR3 sequence is 14 residues long. The CDR3 spells CASSSLTGFYGYTF. The CDR3 coding sequence is TGTGCCAGCAGTTCCCTGACAGGGTTCTATGGCTACACTTTC.

The chain joins TRBV3-1 (or the pseudogene TRBV3-2) to TRBJ1-2; 7 bases map to TRBD1. V lost 4 bases, J lost 6 bases, and 5 bases stayed unmatched. The CDR3 loop spans 13 amino acids. CDR1 and CDR2 from the germline V gene are LGHDT and YNNKEL (reference sequence). Written as DNA, the CDR3 is TGTGCCAGCAGCCTACAGGGGCAGGATGGCTACACCTTC. It specifies CASSLQGQDGYTF.

The count of this clone is one. The chain employs TRBV13 and TRBJ1-3; 7 positions agree with TRBD1. In germline, CDR1 is PRHDT, CDR2 FYEKMQ (reference sequence). The V gene end was trimmed by 5 bases and the J gene end by 3 bases; junction bases not matched to a gene: 13. This CDR3 contains 17 residues. This chain's CDR3 is CASSRRRFDRVGNTIYF. The CDR3 DNA is TGTGCCAGCAGCCGAAGAAGATTTGACAGGGTTGGAAACACCATATATTTT.

The chain couples TRBV19 to TRBJ1-2; D possibly corresponds to TRBD1 (5 bases). Trimming took 5 bases from V and 2 from J, leaving 12 bases between them. Germline CDR1 and CDR2: LNHDA and SQIVND (reference sequence). The CDR3 has 14 residues. DNA of the CDR3: TGTGCCAGTAGTGCAGACAGTGAAAACTATGGCTACACCTTC. It is translated as CASSADSENYGYTF.

The count of this clone is one. The chain links TRBV5-4 to TRBJ2-4; the match to TRBD2 covers 15 bases. CDR1 is SGHNT and CDR2 is YYREEE in the germline V gene (reference sequence). J gave up 5 bases and V 3 bases, and 3 bases lay outside the gene matches. This CDR3 is built from 16 residues. The CDR3 region is CASSSGTSGGQNIQYF. CDR3 nucleotide sequence: TGTGCCAGCAGCTCCGGGACTAGCGGGGGGCAAAACATTCAGTACTTC.

The genes are TRBV20-1 and TRBJ1-1; D not resolved. Germline V gives CDR1 DFQATT, CDR2 SNEGSKA (reference sequence). V lost 2 bases and J 8 bases, leaving 9 bases between the germline ends. The CDR3 is 11 amino acids. As DNA, the CDR3 is TGCAGTGCTAGACACAGACTAGAAGCTTTCTTT. Protein product: CSARHRLEAFF.

The chain links TRBV3-1 (or the pseudogene TRBV3-2) to TRBJ1-4; 8 nucleotides match TRBD1. The J segment lost 8 bases and the V segment lost 0 bases, leaving 5 bases of the junction unmatched. This CDR3 has 15 residues. Germline V gives CDR1 LGHDT, CDR2 YNNKEL (reference sequence). This chain's CDR3 is CASSQERTGGEKLFF. CDR3 coding DNA: TGTGCCAGCAGCCAAGAAAGAACAGGGGGAGAAAAACTGTTTTTT.

The V call is TRBV9, the J call TRBJ1-2, with a tentative D call TRBD1 (5 bases). V lost 4 bases to trimming and J lost 4 bases, with 14 bases between them. Germline loops: CDR1 SGDLS, CDR2 YYNGEE. This CDR3 contains 14 residues. The CDR3 sequence is CASSPLEGPYGYTF. CDR3 DNA sequence: TGTGCCAGCAGCCCATTGGAGGGGCCCTATGGCTACACCTTC.

The chain uses TRBV7-2 and TRBJ2-5; 11 positions match TRBD2. This CDR3 comprises 18 residues. Germline loops: CDR1 SGHTA, CDR2 FQGNSA. Trimming took 1 base from V and 3 from J; bases not matched to a gene: 10. The CDR3 sequence: CASSLVGASGGNKETQYF. The CDR3 DNA is TGTGCCAGCAGCTTAGTCGGGGCTAGCGGGGGGAATAAAGAGACCCAGTACTTC.

The chain employs TRBV2 and TRBJ1-5, with a weak D call TRBD1 (6 bases). The ends were cut back, 6 bases at V and 4 bases at J, with 16 bases in the middle. The germline V gene has CDR1 SNHLY and CDR2 FYNNEI. The CDR3 spans 15 residues. CDR3 in DNA: TGTGCCAGCAGCGACCGGGACAACGTGAATCAGCCCCAGCATTTT. Protein sequence: CASSDRDNVNQPQHF.

The chain uses TRBV3-1 (or the pseudogene TRBV3-2) and TRBJ2-2; D possibly corresponds to TRBD1 (6 bases). CDR1 and CDR2 (germline): LGHDT, YNNKEL (reference sequence). The V end lost 8 bases, the J end lost 4 bases, and 11 bases lay between the germline ends. This CDR3 contains 13 residues. CDR3 in DNA: TGTGCCAGCTCCTACAGGGCCACCGGGGAGCTGTTTTTT. Translated, it gives CASSYRATGELFF.

A few counts support this clone. In the same sample, other DNA sequences code for this CDR3. This chain joins TRBV2 and TRBJ1-3, with 7 bases lining up with TRBD1. This CDR3 has 13 amino acids. Germline V gene lookup returns CDR1 SNHLY and CDR2 FYNNEI. V lost 6 bases to trimming and J lost 3 bases; unmatched junction nucleotides: 2. The CDR3 spells CASRGDSGNTIYF. The DNA for the CDR3 is TGTGCCAGCAGGGGGGACAGTGGAAACACCATATATTTT.

This chain joins TRBV4-1 and TRBJ2-3, with a tentative D call TRBD1 (7 bases). The CDR3 runs 16 residues. Germline CDR1 is MGHRA and CDR2 is YSYEKL. Trimming took off 4 bases at V and 2 bases at J, with 16 bases between the two ends. CDR3 loop: CASSPTGGQLTDTQYF. The CDR3 DNA reads as TGCGCCAGCAGCCCTACCGGGGGACAGCTCACAGATACGCAGTATTTT.

V gene TRBV5-8 combines with J gene TRBJ1-1, with 8 bases identical to TRBD1. Germline CDR1 is SGHTS and CDR2 is YDEGEE. V lost 1 base, J lost 4 bases, and 12 bases stayed unmatched. CDR3 length: 17 residues. Here the CDR3 DNA reads TGTGCCAGCAGCTTGAGAGTCGGGACAGGTAGCTTCACTGAAGCTTTCTTT. It translates to CASSLRVGTGSFTEAFF.